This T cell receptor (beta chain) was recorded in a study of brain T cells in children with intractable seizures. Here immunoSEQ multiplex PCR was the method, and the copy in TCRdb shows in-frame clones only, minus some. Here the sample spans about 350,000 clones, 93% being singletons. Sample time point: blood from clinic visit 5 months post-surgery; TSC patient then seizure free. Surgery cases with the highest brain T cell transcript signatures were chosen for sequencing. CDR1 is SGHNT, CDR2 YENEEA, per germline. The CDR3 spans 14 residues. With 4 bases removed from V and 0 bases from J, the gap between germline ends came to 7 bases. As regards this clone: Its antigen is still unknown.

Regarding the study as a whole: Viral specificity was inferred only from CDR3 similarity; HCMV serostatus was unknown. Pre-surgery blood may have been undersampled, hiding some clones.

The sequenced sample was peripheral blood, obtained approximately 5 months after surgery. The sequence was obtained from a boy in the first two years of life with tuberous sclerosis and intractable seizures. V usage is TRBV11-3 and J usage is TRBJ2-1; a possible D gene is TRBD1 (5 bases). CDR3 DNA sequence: TGTGCCAGCAGCTCTGGACACTCCTACAATGAGCAGTTCTTC. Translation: CASSSGHSYNEQFF.